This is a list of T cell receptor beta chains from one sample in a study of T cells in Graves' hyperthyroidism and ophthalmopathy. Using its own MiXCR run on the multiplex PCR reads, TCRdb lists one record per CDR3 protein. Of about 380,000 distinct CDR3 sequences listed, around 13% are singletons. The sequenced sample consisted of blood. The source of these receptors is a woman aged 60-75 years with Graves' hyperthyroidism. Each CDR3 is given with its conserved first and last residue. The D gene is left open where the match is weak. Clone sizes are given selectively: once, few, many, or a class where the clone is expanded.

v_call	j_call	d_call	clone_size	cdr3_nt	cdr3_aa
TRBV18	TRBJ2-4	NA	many	TGTGCCAGCTCACGGGCTAGCTGGAGGACCAAAAACATTCAGTACTTC	CASSRASWRTKNIQYF
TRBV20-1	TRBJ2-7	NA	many	TGCAGTGCTAGAGTTGCCCGGGACATCGATCACGCCTACGAGCAGTACTTC	CSARVARDIDHAYEQYF
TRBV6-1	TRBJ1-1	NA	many	TGTGCCAGCAGTCCTCTTAGGGGGGGCAGCACTGAAGCTTTCTTT	CASSPLRGGSTEAFF
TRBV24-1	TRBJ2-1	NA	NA	TGTGCCACCAGTGACCCCCGGGGGATCCTTGGGGACAATGAGCAGTTCTTC	CATSDPRGILGDNEQFF
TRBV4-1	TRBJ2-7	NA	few	TGCGCCAGCAGCCAAGATCCCCTCCCTTTATACGAGCAGTACTTC	CASSQDPLPLYEQYF
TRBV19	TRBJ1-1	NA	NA	TGTGCCAGTAGTATTGCGGGGGCTCTTACTGAAGCTTTCTTT	CASSIAGALTEAFF
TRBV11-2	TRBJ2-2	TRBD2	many	TGTGCCAGCAGCAAGCGGGGGGCCGGGGACACCGGGGAGCTGTTTTTT	CASSKRGAGDTGELFF
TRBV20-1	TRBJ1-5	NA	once	TGCAGTGCTACCTCCAGGAATCTCCTTTATAGCAATCAGCCCCAGCATTTT	CSATSRNLLYSNQPQHF
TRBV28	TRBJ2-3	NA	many	TGTGCCAGCAGTTGGTGGGTAGAGGGCACAGATACGCAGTATTTT	CASSWWVEGTDTQYF
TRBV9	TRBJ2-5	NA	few	TGTGCCAGCAGCGTAGATCTGGGGTACCAAGAGACCCAGTACTTC	CASSVDLGYQETQYF
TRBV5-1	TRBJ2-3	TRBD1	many	TGCGCCAGCAGGCCGGGACAGGGATCAGATACGCAGTATTTT	CASRPGQGSDTQYF
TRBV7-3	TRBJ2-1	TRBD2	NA	TGTGCCAGCAGCCGACTAGCGGGAGCTTTCAATGGGCAGTTCTTC	CASSRLAGAFNGQFF
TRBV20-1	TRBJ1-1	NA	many	TGCAGTGCTAGAGTAAGCAGGGATGGGAATGAAGCTTTCTTT	CSARVSRDGNEAFF
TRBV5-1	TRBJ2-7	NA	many	TGCGCCAGCAGCTTGGAATCAGCTTCCTACGAGCAGTACTTC	CASSLESASYEQYF
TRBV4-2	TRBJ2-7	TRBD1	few	TGTGCCAGCAGCCCGGGACAGCTCGCCTACGAGCAGTACTTC	CASSPGQLAYEQYF
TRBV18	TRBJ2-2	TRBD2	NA	TGTGCCAGCTCACCGCCGGGACTAGCCTCCACCGGGGAGCTGTTTTTT	CASSPPGLASTGELFF
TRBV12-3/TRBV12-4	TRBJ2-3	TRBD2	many	TGTGCCAGCAGTTTACAAGCGGGGGGATCTATACCCACAGATACGCAGTATTTT	CASSLQAGGSIPTDTQYF
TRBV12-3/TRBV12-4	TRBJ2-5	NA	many	TGTGCCAGCTCTCGCTTCGGCGGGCAAGAGACCCAGTACTTC	CASSRFGGQETQYF
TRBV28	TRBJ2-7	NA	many	TGTGCCAGCGTCAGTGGGCTCAATTTCCACGAGCAGTACTTC	CASVSGLNFHEQYF
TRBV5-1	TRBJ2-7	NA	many	TGCGCCAGCAGCTTGGCCGCGACACACTCCTACGAGCAGTACTTC	CASSLAATHSYEQYF
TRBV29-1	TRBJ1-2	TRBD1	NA	TGCAGCGTTCCCCTGCAGGGGGCCTATGGCTACACCTTC	CSVPLQGAYGYTF
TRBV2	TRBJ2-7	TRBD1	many	TGTGCCAGCAGTGTATGGGACAGGGAGTACGAGCAGTACTTC	CASSVWDREYEQYF
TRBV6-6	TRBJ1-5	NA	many	TGTGCCAGCAGTTACGTACGGGGCAGCAATCAGCCCCAGCATTTT	CASSYVRGSNQPQHF
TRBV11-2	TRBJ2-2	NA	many	TGTGCCAGCAGCAATCTAGGTGCCGGGGAGCTGTTTTTT	CASSNLGAGELFF